This is a list of T cell receptor beta chains from one sample in a study of monozygotic twins with inflammatory bowel disease. TCRdb reprocessed the 5' RACE reads, with one entry per CDR3 protein and no DNA. The table for this sample gives 350,000 to 400,000 distinct CDR3 sequences. The specimen was blood. The receptors originated from a human donor with ulcerative colitis or Crohn's disease, or a healthy co-twin of an affected twin (not recorded which). The CDR3 runs from the conserved cysteine through the conserved F or W.

v_call,j_call,cdr3_aa
TRBV7-2,TRBJ1-2,CASSRRHNANYGYTF
TRBV4-3,TRBJ2-1,CASSQGSGGYNEQFF
TRBV5-1,TRBJ1-2,CASSLAGGDGYTF
TRBV9,TRBJ2-2,CASSVVPVQLNTGELFF
TRBV6-5,TRBJ2-7,CASSYRDRVSYEQYF
TRBV20-1,TRBJ1-1,CSAREGSRGTEAFF
TRBV5-1,TRBJ1-4,CASSLGRQGSNEKLFF
TRBV6-5,TRBJ2-7,CASSYQAPYEQYF
TRBV30,TRBJ2-7,CAWSYLPGQGAYEQYF
TRBV20-1,TRBJ2-1,CSARVSVGPNEQFF
TRBV7-9,TRBJ1-1,CASSLSGGRNTEAFF
TRBV6-5,TRBJ2-1,CASSPQDRGRDNEQFF
TRBV4-2,TRBJ2-3,CASSQDVGEGVGNTDTQYF
TRBV25-1,TRBJ1-4,CASSESTFGRGSNEKLFF
TRBV7-2,TRBJ2-7,CASSSGLAGGYEQYF
TRBV19,TRBJ2-2,CASSSITGELFF
TRBV5-1,TRBJ2-5,CASSLTRGRSDQETQYF
TRBV4-3,TRBJ2-7,CASSQSAGRAYEQYF
TRBV2,TRBJ1-5,CASSLDRDSNQPQHF
TRBV14,TRBJ2-1,CASSQDRASAPHNEQFF
TRBV28,TRBJ2-7,CASSLRQGEQYF
TRBV7-3,TRBJ2-1,CASSSRSIGVGSYNEQFF
TRBV10-2,TRBJ2-5,CASRQPGRQQETQYF
TRBV28,TRBJ2-3,CASSQTGDTQYF
TRBV12-3/TRBV12-4,TRBJ1-2,CASTLRTGDNYGYTF
TRBV18,TRBJ1-1,CASSPPGTGGFGTEAFF
TRBV19,TRBJ1-1,CASRTGRNTEAFF
TRBV6-1,TRBJ1-1,CASPPGIPSYMNTEAFF
TRBV4-3,TRBJ2-1,CASSPALYQVGEQFF
TRBV7-9,TRBJ2-5,CASSSIGQGETQYF
TRBV5-1,TRBJ1-4,CASSWDGPPANEKLFF
TRBV19,TRBJ2-7,CASSIRDSPSYEQYF
TRBV27,TRBJ2-7,CASSSGQGSREQYF
TRBV18,TRBJ1-1,CASSPPARTGEAFF
TRBV4-3,TRBJ2-7,CASSQDTPPYYEQYF
TRBV12-5,TRBJ2-1,CASGSPRNEQFF
TRBV6-6,TRBJ2-3,CASSRTTSTDTQYF
TRBV7-2,TRBJ1-4,CASSSTGTPCTNEKLFF
TRBV15,TRBJ2-1,CDTSRDLSGGSYNEQFF
TRBV18,TRBJ2-7,CASSPGGTGDYEQYF
TRBV12-3/TRBV12-4,TRBJ1-1,CASSPSGTGVITEAFF
TRBV7-9,TRBJ1-1,CASSSTTKNTEAFF
TRBV5-1,TRBJ1-1,CASSSSSENTEAFF
TRBV4-3,TRBJ1-3,CASSQEIQPGPGNTIYF
TRBV4-3,TRBJ2-3,CASRPRWTDQNTDTQYF
TRBV3-1,TRBJ2-3,CASSQDLLAGGSGTDTQYF
TRBV30,TRBJ2-7,CAWGGDRQYEQYF
TRBV12-3/TRBV12-4,TRBJ2-5,CASSWDWVETQYF
TRBV5-8,TRBJ2-2,CASSFYQGVDTGELFF
TRBV20-1,TRBJ2-5,CSAIRTSGVEETQYF
TRBV12-3/TRBV12-4,TRBJ2-5,CASSFSVGRYQETQYF
TRBV20-1,TRBJ1-1,CSARVQGTEAFF
TRBV29-1,TRBJ2-3,CSVGEAGWADTQYF
TRBV5-1,TRBJ2-5,CASSFDWETQYF
TRBV7-2,TRBJ2-5,CASSLVSGGAGKTQYF
TRBV18,TRBJ2-7,CASSPTLGRIYEQYF
TRBV20-1,TRBJ2-2,CSAPPGLAGGTTGELFF
TRBV5-8,TRBJ2-3,CASSLDGRVTDTQYF
TRBV4-3,TRBJ2-3,CASSQTPGREWPDTQYF